These T cell receptor beta chains were read from a single sample in a study of sequential checkpoint blockade in melanoma. Sequenced by immunoSEQ multiplex PCR; TCRdb stores in-frame clones only, minus some. This table has 6,500 to 8,000 clones, about 28% appearing once. The sample here was tumor tissue (inferred from file names), taken from a patient given nivolumab and ipilimumab in sequence. These receptors originate from a human donor with melanoma. Both conserved end residues are part of each CDR3. D genes are given only for firm matches.

CDR3aa	j_gene	v_gene	d_gene
CAWSRTGTEAFF	TRBJ1-1	TRBV30	-
CASGSGQGARQPQHF	TRBJ1-5	TRBV12-5	TRBD1
CASSTLLAGLTGELFF	TRBJ2-2	TRBV19	TRBD2
CASSMRTSGTDEQYF	TRBJ2-7	TRBV6-8	TRBD2
CASSARGVSYEQYF	TRBJ2-7	TRBV11-3	TRBD2
CASSFSGTDYSNQPQHF	TRBJ1-5	TRBV28	TRBD1
CASSEPFGLAALSTDTQYF	TRBJ2-3	TRBV9	TRBD2
CASSLSRQTNTEAFF	TRBJ1-1	TRBV11-3	-
CASSIRYGSGAYNEQFF	TRBJ2-1	TRBV19	-
CASSRRGDRNTEAFF	TRBJ1-1	TRBV19	-
CASRSGQGMGGYTF	TRBJ1-2	TRBV11-3	TRBD1
CASSQDLGEAAYEQYF	TRBJ2-7	TRBV4-1	-
CASSHERGKNIQYF	TRBJ2-4	TRBV7-7	TRBD2
CASSPRGATTDTQYF	TRBJ2-3	TRBV11-3	-
CAWSVDSGGYNEQFF	TRBJ2-1	TRBV30	TRBD2
CASSRDSRRYNEQFF	TRBJ2-1	TRBV19	-
CASGLDRAGANVLTF	TRBJ2-6	TRBV28	TRBD1
CASSPGGGNQPQHF	TRBJ1-5	TRBV18	-
CASSLGGRAGSGELFF	TRBJ2-2	TRBV6-8	TRBD2
CATKRWADDSNQPQHF	TRBJ1-5	TRBV6-8	-
CASSIASGRRDTQYF	TRBJ2-3	TRBV19	TRBD2
CASSIGRKPPTWQEKLFF	TRBJ1-4	TRBV19	-
CASGLLAGRGGTDTQYF	TRBJ2-3	TRBV12-5	-
CASSQIAGVGEKETQYF	TRBJ2-5	TRBV4-2	TRBD2
CAISTGTGYNEQFF	TRBJ2-1	TRBV6-8	TRBD1
CASSLGQNTDTQYF	TRBJ2-3	TRBV5-1	-
CASTMGLANTQYF	TRBJ2-3	TRBV19	-
CASSPSNRGIGEQYF	TRBJ2-7	TRBV11-3	TRBD1
CASSLSIGGEQPQHF	TRBJ1-5	TRBV27	-
CASSSQLWWDTEAFF	TRBJ1-1	TRBV28	-